What follows are 16 T cell receptor beta chains derived from one specimen sequenced in a study of T cell changes during pregnancy in multiple sclerosis. Method: immunoSEQ multiplex PCR; TCRdb's copy keeps in-frame clones and lacks some. The table lists approximately 71,000 clones, 90% to 95% of them singletons. Sequencing was performed on peripheral blood, taken in the third trimester of pregnancy. The receptors come from a female donor with multiple sclerosis, enrolled in a pregnancy study.

This clone was found a few times. The chain uses TRBV10-3 and TRBJ2-1, with D possibly being TRBD2 (5 bases). The CDR3 consists of 15 residues. Germline V gives CDR1 ENHRY, CDR2 SYGVKD. Trimming took off 4 bases at V and 0 bases at J, with 10 bases between the two ends. The CDR3 nucleotides are TGTGCCATCAGTGGGGAGAGCCGCTCCTACAATGAGCAGTTCTTC. It translates to CAISGESRSYNEQFF.

V gene TRBV10-3 combines with J gene TRBJ1-2, with D uncertain. CDR1 ENHRY and CDR2 SYGVKD come from the germline V gene. The CDR3 spans 13 residues. V gave up 7 bases and J gave up 1 base, with 10 bases separating them. The CDR3 DNA follows: TGTGCCATCAACCGTGGGAGTAACTATGGCTACACCTTC. It specifies CAINRGSNYGYTF.

The chain's CDR3 is CASSFAGRPGEQYF. In DNA, the CDR3 is TGTGCCAGCAGCTTCGCAGGGAGGCCGGGAGAGCAGTACTTC. The chain combines TRBV5-4 with TRBJ2-7; D possibly corresponds to TRBD2 (6 bases). The CDR3 runs to 14 residues. In germline, CDR1 is SGHNT, CDR2 YYREEE (reference sequence). Trimming took off 2 bases at V and 7 bases at J, with 16 bases between the two ends.

This rearrangement joins TRBV19 to TRBJ2-5; 11 positions match TRBD2. J lost 2 bases, V lost 3 bases, and 5 bases had no gene match. The length of the CDR3 is 16 residues. Germline CDR1 is LNHDA and CDR2 is SQIVND (reference sequence). DNA of the CDR3: TGTGCCAGTAGTATCGGGACTAGCGGAAAACAAGAGACCCAGTACTTC. Its translation: CASSIGTSGKQETQYF.

The chain couples TRBV12-5 to TRBJ1-3; 7 bases are a match to TRBD1. The CDR3 runs 17 residues. Germline V CDR1 and CDR2: LGHNT, FRNRAP. The trim removed 4 bases at V and 2 bases at J, leaving 11 bases unmatched. CDR3 amino acids: CASGSTDRDPAGNTIYF. CDR3 nucleotide sequence: TGTGCTAGTGGTTCGACAGACAGGGATCCGGCTGGAAACACCATATATTTT.

This chain joins TRBV28 and TRBJ1-5; perhaps TRBD1 as D (5 bases). V was shortened by 4 bases and J by 7 bases, with 17 bases between the two germline ends. This CDR3 has 15 amino acids. Germline values: CDR1 MDHEN, CDR2 SYDVKM. CDR3 sequence reads: CASSSPVGAGQPQHF. CDR3 DNA sequence: TGTGCCAGCAGTTCCCCGGTAGGGGCTGGACAGCCCCAGCATTTT.

This clone was seen once. This chain joins TRBV7-2 and TRBJ2-7; TRBD1 agrees at 10 bases. The germline V gene encodes CDR1 SGHTA and CDR2 FQGNSA. The V and J ends lost 5 bases and 6 bases, in that order; junction bases with no gene match: 22. The CDR3 has 19 residues. The CDR3 here is CASSPETGGISGGRAEQYF. The CDR3 nucleotides are TGTGCCAGCAGCCCCGAGACAGGGGGCATCTCCGGGGGCCGCGCCGAGCAGTACTTC.

The chain joins TRBV27 to TRBJ1-4; D unclear. The CDR3 is 15 residues long. Germline lookup yields CDR1 MNHEY and CDR2 SMNVEV (reference sequence). V lost 0 bases and J lost 8, with 13 bases in between. CDR3 protein: CASSLSERFREKLFF. The CDR3 coding sequence is TGTGCCAGCAGTTTATCCGAACGTTTCCGGGAAAAACTGTTTTTT.

V and J are TRBV29-1 and TRBJ2-3; TRBD2 aligns across 8 bases. The trim removed 6 bases at V and 0 bases at J, leaving 8 bases unmatched. Germline lookup yields CDR1 SQVTM and CDR2 ANQGSEA. CDR3 size: 15 residues. The CDR3 DNA is TGCAGCGTGCCCGGACGGGGGGGTAGCACAGATACGCAGTATTTT. It is translated as CSVPGRGGSTDTQYF.

The rearrangement joins TRBV11-1 to TRBJ2-7; 9 nucleotides match TRBD2. CDR1 and CDR2 (germline): SGHAT, FQDESV (reference sequence). V shed 5 bases, J shed 2 bases, and the junction held 10 bases outside the gene matches. The CDR3 sequence is 16 residues long. The chain's CDR3 is CASSPRAGGGTYEQYF. The DNA of the CDR3 is TGTGCCAGCAGCCCCCGCGCGGGGGGGGGAACCTACGAGCAGTACTTC.

The chain employs TRBV27 and TRBJ2-7, with 8 bases lining up with TRBD1. Looked up from germline, CDR1 is MNHEY and CDR2 is SMNVEV (reference sequence). This CDR3 spans 14 amino acids. V dropped 7 bases and J dropped 4; count of bases not matched to a gene: 9. CDR3 coding DNA: TGTGCCAGCACCTTGACAGGGGCTACATACGAGCAGTACTTC. This gives the protein CASTLTGATYEQYF.

The chain employs TRBV27 and TRBJ2-1; D perhaps matches TRBD2 (6 bases). The germline gives CDR1 MNHEY, CDR2 SMNVEV (reference sequence). The CDR3 runs to 11 residues. The V gene lost 3 bases and the J gene lost 10 bases, with 7 bases spanning the gap. CDR3 coding DNA: TGTGCCAGCAGTTTTGGGAGGGAGCAGTTCTTC. Encoded protein: CASSFGREQFF.

This sequence joins TRBV2 and TRBJ2-7, with TRBD2 matching over 9 bases. The CDR3 has 14 amino acids. From germline, CDR1 is SNHLY and CDR2 FYNNEI. The V segment lost 6 bases and the J segment 0 bases; nucleotides outside the gene matches: 3. CDR3: CASRNSGSSYEQYF. CDR3 nucleotides: TGTGCCAGCAGAAATAGCGGGAGCTCCTACGAGCAGTACTTC.

This clone was counted a few times. The V call is TRBV30, the J call TRBJ2-7, with 9 nucleotides matching TRBD1. The germline CDR1 and CDR2 sequences are GTSNPN and SVGIG (reference sequence). The junction had 5 bases not matched to a gene; V was cut back by 1 base and J by 1 base. The CDR3 covers 15 residues. The CDR3 reads CAWSADRGYSYEQYF. CDR3 sequence (DNA): TGTGCCTGGAGTGCCGACAGGGGGTATTCCTACGAGCAGTACTTC.

The chain is built from TRBV5-1 and TRBJ2-1; 9 bases align to TRBD2. V lost 0 bases, J lost 9 bases, and 16 bases stayed unmatched. Per the germline V gene, CDR1 is SGHRS and CDR2 is YFSETQ. The CDR3 extends over 18 amino acids. For the CDR3, the DNA is TGCGCCAGCAGCTTGGTCCCTCCGGTAGCGGGAGTAATTGGTGAGCAGTTCTTC. Amino acids: CASSLVPPVAGVIGEQFF.

This CDR3 is CASIKSLLLAGSTGELFF. DNA for the CDR3: TGTGCCAGTATTAAATCCCTACTACTAGCGGGGTCCACCGGGGAGCTGTTTTTT. This chain connects TRBV19 to TRBJ2-2; 10 bases line up with TRBD2. Germline V CDR1 and CDR2: LNHDA, SQIVND (reference sequence). The CDR3 has 18 amino acids. The junction had 15 bases not matched to a gene; V was cut back by 7 bases and J by 4 bases.